This TCR beta chain was sequenced for a study of control samples from healthy donors and cancer patients. Some clones are missing from TCRdb's copy, which holds only in-frame ones; the method was immunoSEQ multiplex PCR. This table has about 410,000 clones, 75% to 95% appearing once. CDR3 length: 17 residues. Germline assignment: CDR1 SGHRS and CDR2 YFSETQ. With 0 bases removed from V and 4 bases from J, the gap between germline ends came to 16 bases. Sequenced input: PBMCs. The V and J genes are TRBV5-1 and TRBJ2-2; a possible D gene is TRBD2 (7 bases). The TCR sequence derives from a man between 35 and 55 years old with head and neck cancer. CDR3 sequence reads: CASSLAKAGALTGELFF. In DNA, the CDR3 is TGCGCCAGCAGCTTGGCCAAGGCGGGGGCCCTCACCGGGGAGCTGTTTTTT. Looking up the rest from reference TRBV5-1 and TRBJ2-2 gives the full variable domain: KAGVTQTPRYLIKTRGQQVTLSCSPISGHRSVSWYQQTPGQGLQFLFEYFSETQRNKGNFPGRFSGRQFSNSRSEMNVSTLELGDSALYLCASSLAKAGALTGELFFGEGSRLTVL.